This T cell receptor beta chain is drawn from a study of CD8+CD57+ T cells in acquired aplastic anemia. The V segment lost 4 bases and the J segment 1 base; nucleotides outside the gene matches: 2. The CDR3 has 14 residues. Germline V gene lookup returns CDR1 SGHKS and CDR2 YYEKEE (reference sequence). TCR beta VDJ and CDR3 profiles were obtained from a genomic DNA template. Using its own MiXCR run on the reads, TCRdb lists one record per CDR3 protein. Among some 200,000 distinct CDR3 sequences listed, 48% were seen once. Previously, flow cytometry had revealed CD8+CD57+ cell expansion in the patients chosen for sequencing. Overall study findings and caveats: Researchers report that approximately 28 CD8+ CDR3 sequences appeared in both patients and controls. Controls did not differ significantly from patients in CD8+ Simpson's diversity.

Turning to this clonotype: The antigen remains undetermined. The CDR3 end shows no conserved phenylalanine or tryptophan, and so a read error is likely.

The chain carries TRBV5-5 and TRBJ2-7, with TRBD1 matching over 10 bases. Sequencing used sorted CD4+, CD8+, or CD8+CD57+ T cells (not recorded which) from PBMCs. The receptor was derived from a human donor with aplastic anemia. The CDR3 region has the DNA TGTGCCAGCAGCCCGGGACAGGGGTCCTACGAGCAGTACTGT. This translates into CASSPGQGSYEQYC.